The rows below give T cell receptor beta chains drawn from one sample of a study of cytomegalovirus exposure and HLA in healthy donors. This table comes from immunoSEQ multiplex PCR, and its TCRdb copy is limited to in-frame clones, with some not included. The sample carries fewer than 120,000 clones, 78% recorded once. Sequencing was done on a sample of PBMCs. The origin of the receptors is a woman in her thirties in good health and CMV-seronegative. The CDR3 runs from the conserved cysteine through the conserved F or W. A D gene is named only where the DNA matches it firmly. A row's size may be missing; if present it is once, few, many or a size class.

TRBV7-2,15,TRBJ1-1,-,-,TGTGCCAGCAGCTTATTGGGCAGGTTGAACACTGAAGCTTTCTTT,CASSLLGRLNTEAFF
TRBV6-5,15,TRBJ1-5,TRBD1,-,TGTGCCAGCAGCCCACAGGGGCTAAGCAATCAGCCCCAGCATTTT,CASSPQGLSNQPQHF
TRBV6-5,14,TRBJ1-3,-,-,TGTGCCAGCAGTTACTTGACGGGTGGAAACACCATATATTTT,CASSYLTGGNTIYF
TRBV20-1,11,TRBJ2-7,-,-,TGCAGTGCTAGTTTCCCTTACGAGCAGTACTTC,CSASFPYEQYF
TRBV19,17,TRBJ1-1,-,many,TGTGCCAGTAGTATAGGACAGGCCTTCCACATGAACACTGAAGCTTTCTTT,CASSIGQAFHMNTEAFF
TRBV5-1,15,TRBJ2-1,TRBD2,-,TGCGCCAGCAGCGCCACTAGCGGGTCCTACAATGAGCAGTTCTTC,CASSATSGSYNEQFF
TRBV2,14,TRBJ1-1,TRBD1,-,TGTGCCAGCGGGAGGGGACAGGGCAACACTGAAGCTTTCTTT,CASGRGQGNTEAFF
TRBV11-2,16,TRBJ1-4,-,-,TGTGCCAGCAGCCCACGGACCAGGGGAACTAATGAAAAACTGTTTTTT,CASSPRTRGTNEKLFF
TRBV30,13,TRBJ1-2,-,-,TGTGCCTGGAGTCATTCTGGACTTTATGGCTACACCTTC,CAWSHSGLYGYTF
TRBV7-2,15,TRBJ2-2,-,-,TGTGCCAGCAGCTTATGGGCTGGGAACACCGGGGAGCTGTTTTTT,CASSLWAGNTGELFF
TRBV4-2,13,TRBJ2-1,-,-,TGTGCCAGCAGCCAATCTCGGAGGAGTGAGCAGTTCTTC,CASSQSRRSEQFF
TRBV7-2,16,TRBJ2-5,TRBD2,-,TGTGCCAGCAGCATTTTAGCGGGGGGGCCGCAAGAGACCCAGTACTTC,CASSILAGGPQETQYF
TRBV4-3,16,TRBJ1-6,-,-,TGCGCCAGCAGCCAATACCCGGGGGGCGGGGATTCACCCCTCCACTTT,CASSQYPGGGDSPLHF
TRBV7-2,14,TRBJ1-5,-,-,TGTGCCAGCAGCTTAGAAGGGGGTTATCAGCCCCAGCATTTT,CASSLEGGYQPQHF
TRBV11-2,16,TRBJ2-7,TRBD1,-,TGTGCCAGCAGAAAAAGTCCAGGACAGGGATCCTACGAGCAGTACTTC,CASRKSPGQGSYEQYF
TRBV6-5,15,TRBJ1-1,TRBD1,-,TGTGCCAGCAGTTACTCGAACAGGGGGAGAACTGAAGCTTTCTTT,CASSYSNRGRTEAFF
TRBV5-6,12,TRBJ2-1,-,few,TGTGCCAGCAGCTTGGCCTTTAGTGAGCAGTTCTTC,CASSLAFSEQFF
TRBV29-1,12,TRBJ2-1,-,-,TGCAGCGTTGAACCGAGGGACAATGAGCAGTTCTTC,CSVEPRDNEQFF
TRBV10-3,14,TRBJ1-1,-,once,TGTGCCATCAGGCGTCCGGCGGTCGGCACTGAAGCTTTCTTT,CAIRRPAVGTEAFF
TRBV4-1,14,TRBJ1-2,-,-,TGCGCCAGCAGCCAAGTTGGGGGGAACTATGGCTACACCTTC,CASSQVGGNYGYTF
TRBV6-5,14,TRBJ1-1,-,-,TGTGCCAGCAGTTACTCGGGTGGGGCCACTGAAGCTTTCTTT,CASSYSGGATEAFF
TRBV6-5,15,TRBJ1-3,-,-,TGTGCCAGCAGTTACGAGGGGGTGTCGGGAAACACCATATATTTT,CASSYEGVSGNTIYF
TRBV13,15,TRBJ2-7,TRBD1,-,TGTGCCAGCAGCTTAAGCGGGACAGGGGCCTACGAGCAGTACTTC,CASSLSGTGAYEQYF
TRBV4-3,15,TRBJ2-2,-,-,TGCGCCAGCAGCCATACTACAGGGTTGGCCGGGGAGCTGTTTTTT,CASSHTTGLAGELFF
TRBV7-2,16,TRBJ2-1,TRBD2,once,TGTGCCAGTAGCTTACATGGGAGCGGGGCATACAATGAGCAGTTCTTC,CASSLHGSGAYNEQFF
TRBV5-4,14,TRBJ1-4,-,-,TGTGCCAGCAGCTTGAAAGGCGGAGGGGAAAAACTGTTTTTT,CASSLKGGGEKLFF
TRBV13,15,TRBJ2-1,TRBD1,few,TGTGCCAGCAGCACGGACGGGACAGGCGGTAATGAGCAGTTCTTC,CASSTDGTGGNEQFF
TRBV19,11,TRBJ1-2,-,-,TGTGCCAGTAGTATAGATATTAGCTACACCTTC,CASSIDISYTF
TRBV5-1,15,TRBJ2-3,-,-,TGCGCCAGCAGCTTAGCACCCTTTAGCACAGATACGCAGTATTTT,CASSLAPFSTDTQYF
TRBV2,16,TRBJ2-2,TRBD2,-,TGTGCCAGCAGTGTAGGACTAGCGGGGATCACCGGGGAGCTGTTTTTT,CASSVGLAGITGELFF
TRBV4-1,18,TRBJ1-1,-,-,TGCGCCAGCAGCCAAGATCCACGGGGGGCGAATGTGAACACTGAAGCTTTCTTT,CASSQDPRGANVNTEAFF
TRBV9,15,TRBJ2-7,-,-,TGTGCCAGCAGCGTAGGACCCACTCAGGGTGGCGAGCAGTACTTC,CASSVGPTQGGEQYF
TRBV7-9,14,TRBJ1-1,TRBD1,-,TGTGCCAGCAGCTTAGGGACAGGGGGAGATGAAGCTTTCTTT,CASSLGTGGDEAFF
TRBV13,11,TRBJ1-1,-,few,TGTGCCAGCAGCTTAAACAGAGAAGCTTTCTTT,CASSLNREAFF
TRBV30,15,TRBJ2-6,TRBD1,-,TGTGCCTGGATGACAGGGGGCCCCGGGGCCAACGTCCTGACTTTC,CAWMTGGPGANVLTF
TRBV6-1,13,TRBJ2-7,-,-,TGTGCCAGCAGTCCTCAGGAATCCTACGAGCAGTACTTC,CASSPQESYEQYF
TRBV7-9,13,TRBJ1-1,-,few,TGTGCCAGCAGCGTAAGCGGAAACACTGAAGCTTTCTTT,CASSVSGNTEAFF
TRBV7-2,14,TRBJ1-1,TRBD1,-,TGTGCCAGCAGCTTGACAGGGGGCCGTACTGAAGCTTTCTTT,CASSLTGGRTEAFF
TRBV28,16,TRBJ2-2,TRBD2,-,TGTGCCAGCAGTTTGACTAGCGGGGCTAACACCGGGGAGCTGTTTTTT,CASSLTSGANTGELFF
TRBV7-9,15,TRBJ2-1,TRBD2,-,TGTGCCAGCAGCTTACTTACTAGCGGGGACAATGAGCAGTTCTTC,CASSLLTSGDNEQFF